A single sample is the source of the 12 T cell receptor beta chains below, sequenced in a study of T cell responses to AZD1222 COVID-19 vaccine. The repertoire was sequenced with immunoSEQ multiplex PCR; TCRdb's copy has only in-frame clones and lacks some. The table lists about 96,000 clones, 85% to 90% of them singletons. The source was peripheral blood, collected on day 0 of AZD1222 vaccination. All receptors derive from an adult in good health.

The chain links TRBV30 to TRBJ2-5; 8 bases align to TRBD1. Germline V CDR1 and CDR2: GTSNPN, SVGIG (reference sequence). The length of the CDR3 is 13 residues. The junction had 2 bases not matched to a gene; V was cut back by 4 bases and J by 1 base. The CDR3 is CAWKTGAQETQYF. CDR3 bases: TGTGCCTGGAAGACAGGGGCCCAAGAGACCCAGTACTTC.

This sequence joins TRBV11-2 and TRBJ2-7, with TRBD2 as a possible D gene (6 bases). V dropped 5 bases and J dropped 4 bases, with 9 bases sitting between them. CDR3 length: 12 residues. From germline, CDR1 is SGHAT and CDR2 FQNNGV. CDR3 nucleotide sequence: TGTGCCAGCAGCATGGGACTTTACGAGCAGTACTTC. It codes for CASSMGLYEQYF.

The CDR3 nucleotides read TGTGCCAGCAGCCCGGGGCCGAACACTGAAGCTTTCTTT. Its translation is CASSPGPNTEAFF. The J gene is TRBJ1-1, the V gene TRBV7-9, with D perhaps matching TRBD1 (5 bases). The V end was cut by 5 bases, the J end by 1 base, with 8 bases between. Germline V gives CDR1 SEHNR, CDR2 FQNEAQ (reference sequence). The CDR3 has 13 amino acids.

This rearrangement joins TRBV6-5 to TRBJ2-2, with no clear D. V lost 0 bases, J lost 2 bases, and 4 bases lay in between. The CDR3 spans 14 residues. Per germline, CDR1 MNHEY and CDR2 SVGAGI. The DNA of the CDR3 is TGTGCCAGCAGTTACTCGGTAAACACCGGGGAGCTGTTTTTT. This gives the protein CASSYSVNTGELFF.

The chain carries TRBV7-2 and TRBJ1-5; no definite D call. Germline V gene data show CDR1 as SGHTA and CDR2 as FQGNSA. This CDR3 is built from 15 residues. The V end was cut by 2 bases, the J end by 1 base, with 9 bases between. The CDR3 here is CASSLRLPSNQPQHF. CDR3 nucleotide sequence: TGTGCCAGCAGCTTACGACTCCCGAGCAATCAGCCCCAGCATTTT.

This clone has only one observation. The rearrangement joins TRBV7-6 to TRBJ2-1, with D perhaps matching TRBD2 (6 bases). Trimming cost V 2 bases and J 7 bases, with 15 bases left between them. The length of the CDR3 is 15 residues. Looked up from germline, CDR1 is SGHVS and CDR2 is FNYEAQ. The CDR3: CASSLLEGGRNEQFF. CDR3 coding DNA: TGTGCCAGCAGCTTACTAGAGGGAGGAAGGAATGAGCAGTTCTTC.

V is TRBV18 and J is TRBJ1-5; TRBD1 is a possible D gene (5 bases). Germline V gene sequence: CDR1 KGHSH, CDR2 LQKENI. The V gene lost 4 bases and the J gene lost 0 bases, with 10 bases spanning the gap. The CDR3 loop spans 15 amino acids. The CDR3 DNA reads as TGTGCCAGCTCACGTAGGGGTTATAGCAATCAGCCCCAGCATTTT. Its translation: CASSRRGYSNQPQHF. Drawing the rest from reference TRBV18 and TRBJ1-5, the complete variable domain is NAGVMQNPRHLVRRRGQEARLRCSPMKGHSHVYWYRQLPEEGLKFMVYLQKENIIDESGMPKERFSAEFPKEGPSILRIQQVVRGDSAAYFCASSRRGYSNQPQHFGDGTRLSIL.

The CDR3, as DNA: TGTGCCATCACACCAGCAGGTAGGAACACTGAAGCTTTCTTT. Its translation is CAITPAGRNTEAFF. The rearrangement joins TRBV10-3 to TRBJ1-1; D gene ambiguous. The CDR3 is made up of 14 amino acids. Trimming pared 7 bases from V and 1 base from J, leaving 13 bases between. CDR1 is ENHRY, CDR2 SYGVKD, per germline.

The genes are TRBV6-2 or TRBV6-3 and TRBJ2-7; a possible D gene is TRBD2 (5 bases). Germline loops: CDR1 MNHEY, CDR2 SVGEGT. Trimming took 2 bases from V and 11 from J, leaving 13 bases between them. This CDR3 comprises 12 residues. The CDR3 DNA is TGTGCCAGCAGTTACCCGGACTGGCTTGAGTACTTC. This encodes CASSYPDWLEYF.

The CDR3 nucleotides read TGTGCCAGCACCAAGGACAGCCCAAATCAGCCCCAGCATTTT. This gives the protein CASTKDSPNQPQHF. The chain carries TRBV2 and TRBJ1-5, with D possibly being TRBD1 (6 bases). This CDR3 region has 14 residues. Trimming stripped 7 bases from V and 4 bases from J, with 14 bases between. Germline CDR1 and CDR2: SNHLY and FYNNEI.

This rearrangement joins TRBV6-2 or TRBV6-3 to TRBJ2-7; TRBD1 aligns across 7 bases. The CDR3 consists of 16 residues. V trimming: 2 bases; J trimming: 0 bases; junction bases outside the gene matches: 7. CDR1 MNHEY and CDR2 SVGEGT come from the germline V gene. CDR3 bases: TGTGCCAGCAGTTACGGGGGACAGAGAAGCTCCTACGAGCAGTACTTC. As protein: CASSYGGQRSSYEQYF.

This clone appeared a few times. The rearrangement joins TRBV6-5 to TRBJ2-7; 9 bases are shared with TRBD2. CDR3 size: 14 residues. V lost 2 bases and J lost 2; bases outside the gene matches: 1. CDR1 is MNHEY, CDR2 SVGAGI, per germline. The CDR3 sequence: CASSYGGRAYEQYF. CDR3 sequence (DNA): TGTGCCAGCAGTTACGGCGGGAGGGCCTACGAGCAGTACTTC.